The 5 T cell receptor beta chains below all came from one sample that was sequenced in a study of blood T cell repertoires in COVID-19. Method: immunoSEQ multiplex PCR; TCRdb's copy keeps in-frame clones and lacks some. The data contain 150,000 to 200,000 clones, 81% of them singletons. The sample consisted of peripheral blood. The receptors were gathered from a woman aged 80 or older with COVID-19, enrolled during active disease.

The CDR3 loop is CASSLGLAGRGNEQYF. The CDR3 bases are TGCGCCAGCAGCTTAGGACTAGCGGGACGAGGAAACGAGCAGTACTTC. The chain has TRBV5-1 and TRBJ2-7; 12 nucleotides agree with TRBD2. This CDR3 has 16 residues. The V gene end was trimmed by 2 bases and the J gene end by 5 bases; junction bases not matched to a gene: 8. Germline CDR1 is SGHRS and CDR2 is YFSETQ.

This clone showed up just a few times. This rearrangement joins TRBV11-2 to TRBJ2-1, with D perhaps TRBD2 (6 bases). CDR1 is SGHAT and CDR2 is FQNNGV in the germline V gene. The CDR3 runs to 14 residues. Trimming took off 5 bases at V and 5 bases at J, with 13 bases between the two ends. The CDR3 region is CASSPGGFDNEQFF. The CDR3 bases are TGTGCCAGCAGCCCCGGGGGTTTCGACAATGAGCAGTTCTTC. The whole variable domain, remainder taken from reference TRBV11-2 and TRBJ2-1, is EAGVAQSPRYKIIEKRQSVAFWCNPISGHATLYWYQQILGQGPKLLIQFQNNGVVDDSQLPKDRFSAERLKGVDSTLKIQPAKLEDSAVYLCASSPGGFDNEQFFGPGTRLTVL.

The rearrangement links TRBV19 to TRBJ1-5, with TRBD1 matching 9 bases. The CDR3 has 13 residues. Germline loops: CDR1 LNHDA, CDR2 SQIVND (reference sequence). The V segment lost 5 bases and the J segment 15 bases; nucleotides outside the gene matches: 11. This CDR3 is CASSVQGAKTRHF. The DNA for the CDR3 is TGTGCCAGTAGTGTACAGGGGGCTAAGACCAGGCATTTT.

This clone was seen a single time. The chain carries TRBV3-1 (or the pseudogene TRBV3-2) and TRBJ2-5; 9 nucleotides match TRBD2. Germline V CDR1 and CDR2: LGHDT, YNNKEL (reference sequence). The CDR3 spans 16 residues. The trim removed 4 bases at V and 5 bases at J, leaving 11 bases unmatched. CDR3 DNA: TGTGCCAGCAGCCCCCGGGGGCGGGGGGGTGCGGAGACCCAGTACTTC. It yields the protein CASSPRGRGGAETQYF.

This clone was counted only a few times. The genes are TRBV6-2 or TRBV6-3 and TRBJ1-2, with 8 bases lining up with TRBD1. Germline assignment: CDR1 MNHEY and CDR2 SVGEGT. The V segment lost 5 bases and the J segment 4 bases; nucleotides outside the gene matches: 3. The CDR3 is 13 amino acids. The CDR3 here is CASSRDRFYGYTF. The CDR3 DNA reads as TGTGCCAGCAGTAGGGACAGGTTCTATGGCTACACCTTC.